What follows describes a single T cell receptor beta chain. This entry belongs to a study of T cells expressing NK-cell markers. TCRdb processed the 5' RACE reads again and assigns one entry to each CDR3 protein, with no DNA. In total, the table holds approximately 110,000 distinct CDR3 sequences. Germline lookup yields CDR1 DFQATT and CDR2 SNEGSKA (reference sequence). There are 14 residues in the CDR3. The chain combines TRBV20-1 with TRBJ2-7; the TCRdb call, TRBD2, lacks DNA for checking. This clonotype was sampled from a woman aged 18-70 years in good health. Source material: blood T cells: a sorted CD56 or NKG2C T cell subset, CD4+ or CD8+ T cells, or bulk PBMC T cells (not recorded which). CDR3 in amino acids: CSAGGLAGVGEQYF.